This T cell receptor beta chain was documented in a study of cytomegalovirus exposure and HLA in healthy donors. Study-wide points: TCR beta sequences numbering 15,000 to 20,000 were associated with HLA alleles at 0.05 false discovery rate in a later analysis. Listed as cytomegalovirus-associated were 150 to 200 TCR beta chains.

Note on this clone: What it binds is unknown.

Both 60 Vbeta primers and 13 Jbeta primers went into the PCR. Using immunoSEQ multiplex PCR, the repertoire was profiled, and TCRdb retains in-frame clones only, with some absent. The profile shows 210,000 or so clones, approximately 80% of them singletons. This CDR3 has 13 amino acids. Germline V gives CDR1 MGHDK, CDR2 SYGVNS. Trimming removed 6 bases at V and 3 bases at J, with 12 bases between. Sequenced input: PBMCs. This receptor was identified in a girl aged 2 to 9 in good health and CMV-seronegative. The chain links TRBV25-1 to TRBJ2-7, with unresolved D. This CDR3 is CASSPPASYEQYF. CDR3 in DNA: TGTGCCAGCAGCCCGCCCGCGAGCTACGAGCAGTACTTC.